This T cell receptor (beta chain) was retrieved from a study of neurological immune-mediated disorders. This CDR3 spans 15 amino acids. Germline lookup yields CDR1 MNHEY and CDR2 SVGAGI. The germline V and J ends were trimmed by 5 bases and 9 bases, with 20 bases remaining between them. This clonotype appeared many times. Via MiXCR, TCRdb re-called the 5' RACE reads, giving one row per CDR3 protein. The profile shows about 27,000 distinct CDR3 sequences, roughly 21% of them singletons. This sequence joins TRBV6-5 and TRBJ2-1, with TRBD2 as a possible D gene (6 bases). Sequencing was done on a sample of PBMCs. The sequence was collected from an older woman in good health. The CDR3 loop reads CASSPPGVISGEQFF. As DNA, the CDR3 is TGTGCCAGCAGTCCTCCGGGGGTGATAAGCGGTGAGCAGTTCTTC.